Following are 26 T cell receptor beta chains from one sample sequenced in a study of T cells in Graves' hyperthyroidism and ophthalmopathy. It was RNA transcripts that yielded the amplified TCR beta CDR3 regions. HTBI primers were used for first-round RT-PCR of the TCR CDR3. Each CDR3 protein gets one entry after TCRdb re-called the multiplex PCR reads with MiXCR. The sample lists more than 100,000 distinct CDR3 sequences; over 45% were seen once. Specimen: blood. The receptors derive from a man between 35 and 55 years old with Graves' hyperthyroidism.

Many counts were recorded for this clonotype. The chain is built from TRBV6-5 and TRBJ2-5; maybe TRBD2 (6 bases). Per germline, CDR1 MNHEY and CDR2 SVGAGI. There are 16 residues in the CDR3. V was trimmed by 0 bases and J by 3 bases, leaving 14 bases between them. CDR3 DNA sequence: TGTGCCAGCAGTTACTCACGTGGAGGGAAAAAAGAGACCCAGTACTTC. It yields the protein CASSYSRGGKKETQYF.

This clonotype was detected only a few times. A much larger clone sits a single nucleotide away, making a read error possible. This likely comes from a read error, as the CDR3 has no conserved phenylalanine or tryptophan at its end. This chain connects TRBV6-1 to TRBJ2-7; 7 bases align to TRBD1. Trimming removed 5 bases from V and 5 bases from J; junction bases left unmatched: 3. Germline V gene sequence: CDR1 MNHNS, CDR2 SASEGT. The CDR3 length is 12 residues. Here the CDR3 DNA reads TGTGCCAGCAGTAAAGGGGGCCACGAGCAGTACCTC. Its protein product is CASSKGGHEQYL.

The rearrangement links TRBV15 to TRBJ2-6; no definite D call. Germline V gene data show CDR1 as LNHNV and CDR2 as YYDKDF (reference sequence). The CDR3 extends over 16 amino acids. V was shortened by 0 bases and J by 4 bases, with 10 bases between the two germline ends. The CDR3 DNA reads TGTGCCACCAGCAGAGATTACGGCGGCGGGGCCAACGTCCTGACTTTC. Translated: CATSRDYGGGANVLTF.

The chain couples TRBV7-2 to TRBJ1-2; no clear D. Germline CDR1 reads SGHTA; CDR2 reads FQGNSA. The CDR3 covers 15 residues. V was shortened by 5 bases and J by 6 bases, with 19 bases between the two germline ends. CDR3 region: CASSLPTSDTNGYTF. In DNA, the CDR3 is TGTGCCAGCAGCCTACCGACTAGCGATACAAATGGCTACACCTTC.

V usage is TRBV7-2 and J usage is TRBJ2-7; TRBD2 matches 8 bases. There are 14 residues in the CDR3. Germline trimming cut 5 bases from V and 6 bases from J; bases unmatched to any gene: 9. Germline V gene data show CDR1 as SGHTA and CDR2 as FQGNSA. The CDR3 bases are TGTGCCAGCAGCCCCTCCGGGACTAGGGGCGAGCAGTACTTC. Protein sequence: CASSPSGTRGEQYF.

This clonotype was seen ten or more times. The chain carries TRBV19 and TRBJ2-1, with 7 bases identical to TRBD2. In germline, CDR1 is LNHDA, CDR2 SQIVND (reference sequence). V dropped 4 bases and J dropped 9; count of bases not matched to a gene: 9. The CDR3 has 14 residues. CDR3 DNA: TGTGCCAGTAGTACTCTAGCGGAGGCGGGTGAGCAGTTCTTC. Its translation is CASSTLAEAGEQFF.

Points on this clonotype: Likely a read error: the CDR3 ends without its conserved phenylalanine or tryptophan. CDR3 amino acids: CASSRDRGCNSPLHS. CDR3 coding DNA: TGTGCCAGCAGCCGGGACAGGGGCTGTAATTCACCCCTCCACTCT. This chain joins TRBV7-9 and TRBJ1-6; TRBD1 matches at 10 bases. Looked up from germline, CDR1 is SEHNR and CDR2 is FQNEAQ (reference sequence). Trimming took 5 bases from V and 6 from J; bases not matched to a gene: 4. The length of the CDR3 is 15 residues.

Note on this clonotype: This is likely a read error, given that the CDR3 carries no conserved phenylalanine or tryptophan at its end. The chain employs TRBV12-3 or TRBV12-4 and TRBJ1-1; D ambiguous. The CDR3 runs 13 residues. Between the trimmed V and J ends, which lost 6 bases and 5 bases, there was a span of 13 bases. The CDR3 DNA reads TGTGCCAGCAGAGTAATTAGTAGGACTGAAGCTTTCTTG. This encodes CASRVISRTEAFL.

This chain joins TRBV15 and TRBJ1-6; 7 bases line up with TRBD1. V lost 2 bases to trimming and J lost 5 bases; unmatched junction nucleotides: 3. Germline lookup yields CDR1 LNHNV and CDR2 YYDKDF (reference sequence). The CDR3 loop spans 15 amino acids. The CDR3 reads CATSRPGQNNSPLHF. The CDR3, as DNA: TGTGCCACCAGCAGACCGGGACAGAATAATTCACCCCTCCACTTT. Using reference TRBV15 and TRBJ1-6 for the parts outside the CDR3, the full variable domain is DAMVIQNPRYQVTQFGKPVTLSCSQTLNHNVMYWYQQKSSQAPKLLFHYYDKDFNNEADTPDNFQSRRPNTSFCFLDIRSPGLGDTAMYLCATSRPGQNNSPLHFGNGTRLTVT.

This rearrangement joins TRBV7-9 to TRBJ2-7, with D perhaps TRBD1 (6 bases). CDR1 is SEHNR, CDR2 FQNEAQ, per germline (reference sequence). Trimming removed 0 bases from V and 2 bases from J, with 14 bases in between. The CDR3 spans 16 residues. CDR3 in DNA: TGTGCCAGCAGCTTAGCGGACAGAGGGTTCGCCTACGAGCAGTACTTC. Translated: CASSLADRGFAYEQYF.

This clonotype was seen repeatedly, ten times or more. The rearrangement links TRBV20-1 to TRBJ1-5; D gene uncertain. This CDR3 comprises 13 residues. V was pared by 0 bases and J by 4 bases, with 7 bases between. Germline-derived CDR1 and CDR2 are DFQATT and SNEGSKA (reference sequence). The chain's CDR3 is CSARDYRNQPQHF. DNA of the CDR3: TGCAGTGCTAGAGATTACAGAAATCAGCCCCAGCATTTT.

The CDR3 loop is CASSDTDQPQHF. CDR3 coding DNA: TGTGCCAGCAGTGATACAGATCAGCCCCAGCATTTT. The V and J genes are TRBV2 and TRBJ1-5; the D is unclear. Trimming took off 3 bases at V and 5 bases at J, with 5 bases between the two ends. Germline lookup yields CDR1 SNHLY and CDR2 FYNNEI. This CDR3 has 12 residues. Filled out from reference TRBV2 and TRBJ1-5, the complete variable domain reads EPEVTQTPSHQVTQMGQEVILRCVPISNHLYFYWYRQILGQKVEFLVSFYNNEISEKSEIFDDQFSVERPDGSNFTLKIRSTKLEDSAMYFCASSDTDQPQHFGDGTRLSIL.

This clonotype occurred many times. The rearrangement uses TRBV11-1 and TRBJ2-7, with 7 bases matching TRBD2. Germline V gene data show CDR1 as SGHAT and CDR2 as FQDESV (reference sequence). This CDR3 is 15 amino acids long. V trimming: 4 bases; J trimming: 2 bases; junction bases outside the gene matches: 8. The CDR3 coding sequence is TGTGCCAGCAGCTCGAGTCAGCGGGGTACCTACGAGCAGTACTTC. Protein sequence: CASSSSQRGTYEQYF. The complete variable domain, with remaining parts taken from reference TRBV11-1 and TRBJ2-7, reads EAEVAQSPRYKITEKSQAVAFWCDPISGHATLYWYRQILGQGPELLVQFQDESVVDDSQLPKDRFSAERLKGVDSTLKIQPAELGDSAMYLCASSSSQRGTYEQYFGPGTRLTVT.

V gene TRBV21-1 combines with J gene TRBJ2-7; whether TRBD2, the table's D call, matches the DNA was not checked. TRBV21-1 is an annotated pseudogene. The CDR3 totals 16 residues. CDR3 region: CASSGTRGRNSYEQYF. CDR3 DNA sequence: TGTGCCAGCAGCGGAACTAGAGGGCGGAACTCCTACGAGCAGTACTTC.

In the case of this clonotype: Relative to the germline gene, one junction end is altered; a read error may explain this. The chain carries TRBV9 and TRBJ1-2; 7 bases map to TRBD1. The CDR3 totals 16 residues. Germline values: CDR1 SGDLS, CDR2 YYNGEE. CDR3 protein: CASSVGGQIDNHGYAF. The CDR3 nucleotides read TGTGCCAGCAGCGTAGGGGGACAGATAGATAACCATGGCTACGCCTTC. Full variable domain (outside the CDR3, taken from reference TRBV9 and TRBJ1-2): DSGVTQTPKHLITATGQRVTLRCSPRSGDLSVYWYQQSLDQGLQFLIQYYNGEERAKGNILERFSAQQFPDLHSELNLSSLELGDSALYFCASSVGGQIDNHGYAFGSGTRLTVV.

In this sample, this clonotype turned up many times. V usage is TRBV9 and J usage is TRBJ2-5; 9 nucleotides align to TRBD1. CDR3 size: 14 residues. V trimming: 4 bases; J trimming: 5 bases; junction bases outside the gene matches: 6. Looked up from germline, CDR1 is SGDLS and CDR2 is YYNGEE. The CDR3 protein is CASSPGQGTETQYF. The CDR3 region has the DNA TGTGCCAGCAGCCCCGGACAGGGGACCGAGACCCAGTACTTC.

This clonotype appeared many times. In nucleotides, the CDR3 is TGTGCCAGCAGCATTGGACAGGGGGATGGCTACACCTTC. It yields the protein CASSIGQGDGYTF. The chain carries TRBV12-3 or TRBV12-4 and TRBJ1-2; 10 nucleotides align to TRBD1. Trimming cost V 6 bases and J 6 bases; bases outside gene matches: 4. The CDR3 spans 13 residues.

This clonotype was detected ten times or more. This chain connects TRBV5-1 to TRBJ2-7; 7 bases line up with TRBD1. Per the germline V gene, CDR1 is SGHRS and CDR2 is YFSETQ. The trim removed 0 bases at V and 5 bases at J, leaving 5 bases unmatched. The CDR3 extends over 14 amino acids. CDR3: CASSLAGGWDEQYF. The CDR3 nucleotides read TGCGCCAGCAGCTTGGCAGGGGGATGGGACGAGCAGTACTTC.

This clonotype showed up many times. The J gene is TRBJ1-2, the V gene TRBV19, with 7 nucleotides matching TRBD1. The CDR3 sequence is 16 residues long. The trim removed 0 bases at V and 5 bases at J, leaving 9 bases unmatched. Germline values: CDR1 LNHDA, CDR2 SQIVND (reference sequence). For the CDR3, the DNA is TGTGCCAGTAGTATAGACCAAACAGGGGTAGGATATGGCTACACCTTC. Translation: CASSIDQTGVGYGYTF.

As for this clonotype: The junction departs from the called germline gene at one end, perhaps through a read error. The gene calls are TRBV7-6 and TRBJ2-3; D perhaps matches TRBD2 (7 bases). There are 15 residues in the CDR3. Germline CDR1 SGHVS, CDR2 FNYEAQ. The DNA for the CDR3 is TGTGCCAGCAGATTAGAGGGGGGGCGCGACGATACGCAGTATTTT. Its translation: CASRLEGGRDDTQYF. The full variable domain, completed using reference TRBV7-6 and TRBJ2-3, is GAGVSQSPRYKVTKRGQDVALRCDPISGHVSLYWYRQALGQGPEFLTYFNYEAQQDKSGLPNDRFSAERPEGSISTLTIQRTEQRDSAMYRCASRLEGGRDDTQYFGPGTRLTVL.

Of note for this clonotype: One junction end does not reproduce the germline sequence, and a read error may be involved. Here the CDR3 DNA reads TGTGCCATCAGTGAAACAGCCAACAATGAAGCTTTCTTT. Its translation: CAISETANNEAFF. The V gene is TRBV10-3, the J gene TRBJ1-1; no definite D call. Germline V gene sequence: CDR1 ENHRY, CDR2 SYGVKD. This CDR3 has 13 amino acids.

There are many counts of this clonotype. The genes are TRBV10-3 and TRBJ1-6, with TRBD1 identical over 7 bases. V dropped 3 bases and J dropped 10; count of bases not matched to a gene: 9. Germline values: CDR1 ENHRY, CDR2 SYGVKD. There are 15 residues in the CDR3. The CDR3 bases are TGTGCCATCAGTGAAGAAAGACAGGGCTGGTCACCCCTCCACTTT. It specifies CAISEERQGWSPLHF.

This chain uses TRBV20-1 with TRBJ2-1; 9 positions match TRBD2. J was trimmed by 7 bases and V by 0 bases; bases with no gene match: 7. Germline values: CDR1 DFQATT, CDR2 SNEGSKA (reference sequence). CDR3 size: 15 residues. CDR3 in amino acids: CSAREQGLAKNEQFF. DNA of the CDR3: TGCAGTGCTAGAGAACAGGGACTAGCCAAGAATGAGCAGTTCTTC.

Ten or more counts support this clonotype. The chain has TRBV20-1 and TRBJ1-1; possibly TRBD1 for D (6 bases). Per the germline V gene, CDR1 is DFQATT and CDR2 is SNEGSKA (reference sequence). The CDR3 contains 15 residues. With 3 bases removed from V and 1 base from J, the gap between germline ends came to 15 bases. CDR3 in DNA: TGCAGTGCTAGGCCCCTCGAAGGGGGGAACACTGAAGCTTTCTTT. It codes for CSARPLEGGNTEAFF.

The chain is built from TRBV7-9 and TRBJ1-5; 9 bases match TRBD1. Unmatched junction bases numbered 10, after V lost 4 bases and J lost 3 bases. The CDR3 length is 17 residues. The germline V gene encodes CDR1 SEHNR and CDR2 FQNEAQ (reference sequence). The CDR3 coding sequence is TGTGCCAGCAGCTCGCGACAGGGGGAGCTTAACAATCAGCCCCAGCATTTT. It translates to CASSSRQGELNNQPQHF.

The genes are TRBV25-1 and TRBJ1-2; TRBD1 might be the D (6 bases). V lost 4 bases and J lost 7, with 25 bases in between. The CDR3 is 17 amino acids. From germline, CDR1 is MGHDK and CDR2 SYGVNS. CDR3 loop: CASSASGQRQVQSGYTF. For the CDR3, the DNA is TGTGCCAGCAGTGCTTCCGGACAGAGACAGGTTCAGTCTGGCTACACCTTC.